This T cell receptor (beta chain) is from a study of OX40 agonist ivuxolimab in advanced cancers. The data were produced by immunoSEQ multiplex PCR, yet TCRdb's version contains in-frame clones alone and is incomplete. Of about 22,000 clones detected, 86% appear once; the ten largest clones hold roughly 28%. Trimming removed 3 bases from V and 4 bases from J, with 27 bases in between. Germline loops: CDR1 GTSNPN, CDR2 SVGIG (reference sequence). This CDR3 has 18 amino acids. Study-level points and caveats: In the 0.1-3.0 mg/kg groups, partial responders showed among the lowest expansion. On average, a greater number of expanded clones characterised CD8+ T cells relative to CD4+. Dosing at 0.1 to 3.0 mg/kg was accompanied by clonal expansion of CD4+ and CD8+ blood T cells by week 6.

With regard to this clone: Its antigen is not identified.

Here the sequenced sample was CD4+ or CD8+ T cells sorted from blood, taken in a trial of the OX40 agonist ivuxolimab. The rearrangement links TRBV30 to TRBJ1-2, with D possibly TRBD1 on 6 matching bases. The receptor comes from an adult with an advanced solid tumor such as melanoma, head and neck, liver or kidney cancer. The DNA for the CDR3 is TGTGCCTGGAGATGGGTTTTTTCAGGGGAGCGGCGAGGCTATGGCTACACCTTC. Encoded protein: CAWRWVFSGERRGYGYTF.